The sequence of this TCR beta chain was determined in a study of CD8 T cells in ankylosing spondylitis. Study results and caveats: One TCR beta motif, made up of roughly eight highly homologous variants, appeared characteristic of ankylosing spondylitis blood. Within matched ankylosing spondylitis synovial fluid, disease-linked clones were reportedly significantly enriched.

The CDR3 sequence is 14 residues long. The V gene lost 6 bases and the J gene lost 0 bases, with 12 bases spanning the gap. Germline CDR1 is DFQATT and CDR2 is SNEGSKA (reference sequence). TCRdb used MiXCR to reprocess the 5' RACE reads, holding one entry per CDR3 protein. The profile covers 180,000 or so distinct CDR3 sequences, with approximately 10% appearing a single time and roughly 29% taken by the ten largest. This clonotype appeared many times. No antigen is known for it. The chain has TRBV20-1 and TRBJ1-5, with D possibly being TRBD1 (6 bases). This sequence originates from a male donor with ankylosing spondylitis or in good health (not recorded which). Source material: blood, either unsorted or a sorted T cell fraction (not recorded which). The CDR3, as DNA: TGCAGTGCCCGCGACAGGCATAGCAATCAGCCCCAGCATTTT. It codes for CSARDRHSNQPQHF.